These T cell receptor beta chains were read from a single sample in a study of shared clonotypes between healthy human individuals. The data were produced by immunoSEQ multiplex PCR, yet TCRdb's version contains in-frame clones alone and is incomplete. The table records about 2 million clones, roughly 95% of them present only once. Sequences were obtained from naive CD8+ T cells sorted from blood. The receptors were sampled from a man aged 18-30 years in good health. CDR3s include the opening cysteine and the closing phenylalanine or tryptophan. The order of the fields is V gene, clone size, CDR3 length, D gene, J gene, CDR3 protein, CDR3 DNA. The D gene is left open where the match is weak. Clone size is given for some rows only: seen once, a few or many times, or a class if the clone is expanded.

v_gene: TRBV4-1; abundance: NA; len: 17; d_gene: NA; j_gene: TRBJ2-1; CDR3aa: CASSLGVGPSSYNEQFF; CDR3nt: TGCGCCAGCAGCCTTGGGGTAGGCCCGAGCTCCTACAATGAGCAGTTCTTC
v_gene: TRBV11-2; abundance: NA; len: 12; d_gene: NA; j_gene: TRBJ2-7; CDR3aa: CASSFGGYEQYF; CDR3nt: TGTGCCAGCAGCTTCGGGGGTTACGAGCAGTACTTC
v_gene: TRBV19; abundance: once; len: 16; d_gene: TRBD2; j_gene: TRBJ2-6; CDR3aa: CASRGTTYSGANVLTF; CDR3nt: TGTGCCAGTAGAGGGACTACCTACTCTGGGGCCAACGTCCTGACTTTC
v_gene: TRBV6-5; abundance: NA; len: 16; d_gene: NA; j_gene: TRBJ2-2; CDR3aa: CASSYSRQGKSGELFF; CDR3nt: TGTGCCAGCAGTTACTCGCGGCAGGGGAAGTCCGGGGAGCTGTTTTTT
v_gene: TRBV6-5; abundance: NA; len: 16; d_gene: NA; j_gene: TRBJ1-1; CDR3aa: CASSLSNRAGDTEAFF; CDR3nt: TGTGCCAGCAGTTTATCGAACAGGGCTGGGGACACTGAAGCTTTCTTT
v_gene: TRBV7-2; abundance: NA; len: 15; d_gene: TRBD1; j_gene: TRBJ1-5; CDR3aa: CASSLGDRGDQPQHF; CDR3nt: TGTGCCAGCAGCTTAGGGGACAGGGGAGATCAGCCCCAGCATTTT
v_gene: TRBV27; abundance: NA; len: 14; d_gene: TRBD1; j_gene: TRBJ2-3; CDR3aa: CASSLAGGFDTQYF; CDR3nt: TGTGCCAGCAGTTTGGCAGGGGGCTTCGATACGCAGTATTTT
v_gene: TRBV5-1; abundance: once; len: 14; d_gene: TRBD1; j_gene: TRBJ1-2; CDR3aa: CASSLNRGEGGYTF; CDR3nt: TGCGCCAGCAGCCTGAACAGGGGAGAAGGCGGCTACACCTTC
v_gene: TRBV6-5; abundance: NA; len: 15; d_gene: TRBD2; j_gene: TRBJ2-1; CDR3aa: CASSPGLAGDDEQFF; CDR3nt: TGTGCCAGCAGTCCGGGACTAGCGGGAGACGATGAGCAGTTCTTC
v_gene: TRBV2; abundance: NA; len: 20; d_gene: TRBD2; j_gene: TRBJ2-1; CDR3aa: CASSELLGTSGRPSYNEQFF; CDR3nt: TGTGCCAGCAGTGAACTTCTTGGGACTAGCGGGAGGCCCTCCTACAATGAGCAGTTCTTC
v_gene: TRBV15; abundance: NA; len: 16; d_gene: TRBD1; j_gene: TRBJ1-2; CDR3aa: CATSRDRTGSNYGYTF; CDR3nt: TGTGCCACCAGCAGAGATCGGACAGGATCTAACTATGGCTACACCTTC
v_gene: TRBV6-5; abundance: NA; len: 15; d_gene: TRBD2; j_gene: TRBJ2-1; CDR3aa: CASSPGTSGNNEQFF; CDR3nt: TGTGCCAGCAGTCCCGGGACTAGCGGAAACAATGAGCAGTTCTTC
v_gene: TRBV7-6; abundance: NA; len: 14; d_gene: NA; j_gene: TRBJ2-3; CDR3aa: CASSLDSGVDTQYF; CDR3nt: TGTGCCAGCAGTCTAGATTCAGGGGTAGATACGCAGTATTTT
v_gene: TRBV9; abundance: NA; len: 15; d_gene: NA; j_gene: TRBJ1-1; CDR3aa: CASSEGDGGVREAFF; CDR3nt: TGTGCCAGCAGCGAGGGAGACGGGGGAGTACGTGAAGCTTTCTTT
v_gene: TRBV29-1; abundance: NA; len: 15; d_gene: TRBD1; j_gene: TRBJ2-3; CDR3aa: CSVDSDREGGDTQYF; CDR3nt: TGCAGCGTTGACTCGGACAGGGAAGGGGGAGATACGCAGTATTTT
v_gene: TRBV7-2; abundance: NA; len: 14; d_gene: TRBD1; j_gene: TRBJ2-5; CDR3aa: CASSRTGGQETQYF; CDR3nt: TGTGCCAGCAGCCGGACAGGGGGCCAAGAGACCCAGTACTTC
v_gene: TRBV5-1; abundance: NA; len: 15; d_gene: NA; j_gene: TRBJ2-7; CDR3aa: CASRAGGTNRDEQYF; CDR3nt: TGCGCCAGCAGGGCGGGCGGGACAAATCGAGACGAGCAGTACTTC
v_gene: TRBV27; abundance: NA; len: 16; d_gene: NA; j_gene: TRBJ1-1; CDR3aa: CASSLLGVTGNTEAFF; CDR3nt: TGTGCCAGCAGTTTATTAGGCGTTACAGGGAACACTGAAGCTTTCTTT
v_gene: TRBV18; abundance: once; len: 19; d_gene: TRBD2; j_gene: TRBJ2-7; CDR3aa: CASSPPRIAGNYPPYEQYF; CDR3nt: TGTGCCAGCTCACCACCGAGGATAGCGGGGAATTACCCCCCCTACGAGCAGTACTTC
v_gene: TRBV2; abundance: NA; len: 13; d_gene: NA; j_gene: TRBJ1-1; CDR3aa: CASSEAQATEAFF; CDR3nt: TGTGCCAGCAGTGAAGCTCAAGCCACTGAAGCTTTCTTT
v_gene: TRBV6-6; abundance: NA; len: 12; d_gene: NA; j_gene: TRBJ1-1; CDR3aa: CASSWERPEAFF; CDR3nt: TGTGCCAGCAGTTGGGAACGTCCCGAAGCTTTCTTT
v_gene: TRBV28; abundance: NA; len: 14; d_gene: NA; j_gene: TRBJ1-1; CDR3aa: CASSLLGGDTEAFF; CDR3nt: TGTGCCAGCAGTTTACTGGGGGGGGACACTGAAGCTTTCTTT
v_gene: TRBV9; abundance: NA; len: 15; d_gene: TRBD1; j_gene: TRBJ2-5; CDR3aa: CASSVGGQGLETQYF; CDR3nt: TGTGCCAGCAGCGTAGGTGGACAGGGGTTGGAGACCCAGTACTTC
v_gene: TRBV29-1; abundance: NA; len: 14; d_gene: NA; j_gene: TRBJ2-1; CDR3aa: CSISRASSYNEQFF; CDR3nt: TGCAGCATCTCTCGCGCGAGCTCCTACAATGAGCAGTTCTTC
v_gene: TRBV11-1; abundance: once; len: 18; d_gene: TRBD1; j_gene: TRBJ2-7; CDR3aa: CASSPGYRAGQGSYEQYF; CDR3nt: TGTGCCAGCAGCCCAGGGTACCGGGCGGGACAGGGCTCCTACGAGCAGTACTTC
v_gene: TRBV6-5; abundance: NA; len: 16; d_gene: TRBD2; j_gene: TRBJ2-7; CDR3aa: CASSYAILAGGYEQYF; CDR3nt: TGTGCCAGCAGTTACGCTATACTAGCGGGAGGCTACGAGCAGTACTTC
v_gene: TRBV7-9; abundance: once; len: 15; d_gene: NA; j_gene: TRBJ2-7; CDR3aa: CASSWSQGQSYEQYF; CDR3nt: TGTGCCAGCAGTTGGTCGCAAGGACAGTCGTACGAGCAGTACTTC
v_gene: TRBV5-4; abundance: NA; len: 13; d_gene: TRBD1; j_gene: TRBJ1-6; CDR3aa: CASSPGTGAPLHF; CDR3nt: TGTGCCAGCAGCCCCGGGACAGGAGCACCCCTCCACTTT
v_gene: TRBV5-1; abundance: NA; len: 14; d_gene: NA; j_gene: TRBJ2-7; CDR3aa: CASSWDWGTYEQYF; CDR3nt: TGCGCCAGCAGCTGGGATTGGGGTACCTACGAGCAGTACTTC
v_gene: TRBV11-3; abundance: NA; len: 13; d_gene: NA; j_gene: TRBJ2-3; CDR3aa: CASRGGPADTQYF; CDR3nt: TGTGCCAGCAGGGGGGGGCCAGCGGATACGCAGTATTTT
v_gene: TRBV7-9; abundance: NA; len: 14; d_gene: NA; j_gene: TRBJ2-7; CDR3aa: CASSLELRAYEQYF; CDR3nt: TGTGCCAGCAGCCTGGAGCTTAGGGCTTACGAGCAGTACTTC
v_gene: TRBV27; abundance: NA; len: 13; d_gene: NA; j_gene: TRBJ2-2; CDR3aa: CASSFRGTGELFF; CDR3nt: TGTGCCAGCAGTTTCCGGGGGACCGGGGAGCTGTTTTTT
v_gene: TRBV10-1; abundance: NA; len: 18; d_gene: TRBD1; j_gene: TRBJ2-7; CDR3aa: CASSPTGTGVFRTYEQYF; CDR3nt: TGCGCCAGCAGTCCAACCGGGACAGGGGTTTTCCGGACCTACGAGCAGTACTTC
v_gene: TRBV7-8; abundance: NA; len: 15; d_gene: NA; j_gene: TRBJ2-7; CDR3aa: CASSAQGLAEYEQYF; CDR3nt: TGTGCCAGCAGCGCTCAGGGGCTAGCGGAATACGAGCAGTACTTC
v_gene: TRBV6-5; abundance: NA; len: 16; d_gene: TRBD1; j_gene: TRBJ2-7; CDR3aa: CASSYSAGQVNYEQYF; CDR3nt: TGTGCCAGCAGTTACTCAGCCGGACAGGTAAACTACGAGCAGTACTTC
v_gene: TRBV19; abundance: NA; len: 14; d_gene: NA; j_gene: TRBJ2-7; CDR3aa: CASSPTGSSYEQYF; CDR3nt: TGTGCCAGTAGCCCGACAGGAAGCTCCTACGAGCAGTACTTC
v_gene: TRBV4-3; abundance: NA; len: 17; d_gene: TRBD2; j_gene: TRBJ2-7; CDR3aa: CASSQVGTSGGIYEQYF; CDR3nt: TGCGCCAGCAGCCAAGTTGGGACTAGCGGGGGTATCTACGAGCAGTACTTC
v_gene: TRBV2; abundance: NA; len: 14; d_gene: NA; j_gene: TRBJ2-7; CDR3aa: CASSEDSRVYEQYF; CDR3nt: TGTGCCAGCAGTGAAGATAGCAGGGTCTACGAGCAGTACTTC
v_gene: TRBV4-3; abundance: NA; len: 16; d_gene: NA; j_gene: TRBJ2-1; CDR3aa: CASSHSSDLTFNEQFF; CDR3nt: TGCGCCAGCAGCCACTCTAGCGACTTAACCTTTAATGAGCAGTTCTTC
v_gene: TRBV6-5; abundance: NA; len: 12; d_gene: TRBD1; j_gene: TRBJ2-1; CDR3aa: CASGGQPGEQFF; CDR3nt: TGTGCCAGCGGGGGACAGCCCGGAGAGCAGTTCTTC
v_gene: TRBV30; abundance: few; len: 13; d_gene: NA; j_gene: TRBJ1-2; CDR3aa: CAWDGVQGYGYTF; CDR3nt: TGTGCCTGGGACGGGGTACAGGGTTATGGCTACACCTTC